One sample yielded the 3 T cell receptor beta chains listed below, sequenced in a study of T cell responses to AZD1222 COVID-19 vaccine. Assay used: immunoSEQ multiplex PCR; TCRdb lists only in-frame clones, some missing. This table holds about 220,000 clones, 85% to 95% found once. The specimen was peripheral blood, collected on day 0 of MenACWY control vaccination. These receptors were collected from an adult in good health.

This sequence joins TRBV5-4 and TRBJ2-1; TRBD1 agrees at 11 bases. CDR3 size: 15 residues. Per the germline V gene, CDR1 is SGHNT and CDR2 is YYREEE (reference sequence). V shed 6 bases and J 3 bases; nucleotides not matched to a gene: 5. This CDR3 is CASIPGQGDYNEQFF. The CDR3 DNA reads TGTGCCAGCATCCCGGGACAGGGGGACTACAATGAGCAGTTCTTC.

The CDR3 DNA reads as TGTGCCTGGAGTGCCCGGACAGGGGGCCATCAGCCCCAGCATTTT. It yields the protein CAWSARTGGHQPQHF. This chain links TRBV30 with TRBJ1-5; 11 bases are a match to TRBD1. The CDR3 spans 15 residues. The junction had 4 bases not matched to a gene; V was cut back by 1 base and J by 5 bases. CDR1 GTSNPN and CDR2 SVGIG come from the germline V gene (reference sequence).

The rearrangement links TRBV5-4 to TRBJ2-5; TRBD2 agrees at 8 bases. The V gene end was trimmed by 5 bases and the J gene end by 5 bases; junction bases not matched to a gene: 8. Germline V CDR1 and CDR2: SGHNT, YYREEE (reference sequence). The CDR3 runs to 14 residues. CDR3 region: CASSSGGGQETQYF. CDR3 nucleotide sequence: TGTGCCAGCAGTTCGGGGGGGGGCCAGGAGACCCAGTACTTC.